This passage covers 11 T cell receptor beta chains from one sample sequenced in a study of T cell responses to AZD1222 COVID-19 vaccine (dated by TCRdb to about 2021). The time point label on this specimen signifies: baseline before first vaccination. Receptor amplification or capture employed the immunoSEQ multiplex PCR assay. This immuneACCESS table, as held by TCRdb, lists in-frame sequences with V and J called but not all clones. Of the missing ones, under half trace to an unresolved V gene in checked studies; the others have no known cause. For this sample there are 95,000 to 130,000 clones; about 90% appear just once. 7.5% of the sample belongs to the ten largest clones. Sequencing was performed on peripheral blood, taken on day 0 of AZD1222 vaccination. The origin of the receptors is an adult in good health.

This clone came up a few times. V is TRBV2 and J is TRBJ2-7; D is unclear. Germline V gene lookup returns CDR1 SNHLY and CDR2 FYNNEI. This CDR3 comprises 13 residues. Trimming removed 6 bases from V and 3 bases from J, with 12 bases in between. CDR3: CASRADGIYEQYF. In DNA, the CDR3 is TGTGCCAGCAGAGCCGACGGCATCTACGAGCAGTACTTC.

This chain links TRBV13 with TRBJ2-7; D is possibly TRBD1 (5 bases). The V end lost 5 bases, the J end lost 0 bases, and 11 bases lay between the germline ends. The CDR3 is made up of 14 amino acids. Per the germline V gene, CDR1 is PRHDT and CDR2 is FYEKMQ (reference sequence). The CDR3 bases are TGTGCCAGCAGCACCGGACAAGCCTCCTACGAGCAGTACTTC. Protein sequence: CASSTGQASYEQYF.

In DNA form, the CDR3 reads TGTGCCACCGAACGCTATAGTGGAGATACGCAGTATTTT. Translating gives CATERYSGDTQYF. This rearrangement joins TRBV6-5 to TRBJ2-3; D ambiguous. V lost 10 bases to trimming and J lost 5 bases, with 16 bases between them. The germline V gene encodes CDR1 MNHEY and CDR2 SVGAGI. The CDR3 is 13 residues long.

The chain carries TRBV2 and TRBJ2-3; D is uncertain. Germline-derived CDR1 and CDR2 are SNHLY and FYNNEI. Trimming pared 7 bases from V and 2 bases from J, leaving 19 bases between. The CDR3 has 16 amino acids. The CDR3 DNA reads TGTGCCAGCACCCGGGCTGCACAAGACCCCACAGATACGCAGTATTTT. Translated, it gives CASTRAAQDPTDTQYF.

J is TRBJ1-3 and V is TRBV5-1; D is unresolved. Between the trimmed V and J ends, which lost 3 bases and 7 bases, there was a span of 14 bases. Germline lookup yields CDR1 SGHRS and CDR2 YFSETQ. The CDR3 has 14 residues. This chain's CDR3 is CASSSGWTSNTIYF. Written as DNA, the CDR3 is TGCGCCAGCAGCTCAGGTTGGACGAGTAACACCATATATTTT.

The CDR3 is CASSSNTGVNTQYF. The DNA for the CDR3 is TGTGCCAGCAGCAGCAACACAGGGGTTAATACGCAGTATTTT. The chain is built from TRBV6-4 and TRBJ2-3; 7 bases match TRBD1. This CDR3 spans 14 amino acids. V lost 6 bases, J lost 7 bases, and 10 bases stayed unmatched. Germline lookup yields CDR1 MRHNA and CDR2 SNTAGT.

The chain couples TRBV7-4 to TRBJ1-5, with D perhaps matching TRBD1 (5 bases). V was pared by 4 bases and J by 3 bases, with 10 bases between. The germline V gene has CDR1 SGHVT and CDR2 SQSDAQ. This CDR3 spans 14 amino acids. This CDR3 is CASSSRDSNQPQHF. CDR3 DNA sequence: TGTGCCAGCAGCTCGCGGGACTCCAATCAGCCCCAGCATTTT.

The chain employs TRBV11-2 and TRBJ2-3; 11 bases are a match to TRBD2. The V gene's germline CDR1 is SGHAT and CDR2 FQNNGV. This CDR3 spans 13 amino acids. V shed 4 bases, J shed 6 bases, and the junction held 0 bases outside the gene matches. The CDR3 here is CASSSSGGDTQYF. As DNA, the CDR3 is TGTGCCAGCAGCTCTAGCGGGGGGGATACGCAGTATTTT.

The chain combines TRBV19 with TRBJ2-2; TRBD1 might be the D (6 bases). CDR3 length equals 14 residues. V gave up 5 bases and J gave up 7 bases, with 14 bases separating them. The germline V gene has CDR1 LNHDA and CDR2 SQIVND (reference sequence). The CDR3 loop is CASSQNTGFGELFF. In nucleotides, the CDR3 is TGTGCCAGTAGTCAAAATACAGGGTTCGGGGAGCTGTTTTTT.

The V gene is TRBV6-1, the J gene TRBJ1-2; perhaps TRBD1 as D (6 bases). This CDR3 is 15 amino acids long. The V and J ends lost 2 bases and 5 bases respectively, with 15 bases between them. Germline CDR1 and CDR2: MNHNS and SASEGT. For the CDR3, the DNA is TGTGCCAGCAGTGAACGCGTGACAGGCGAATATGGCTACACCTTC. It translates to CASSERVTGEYGYTF.

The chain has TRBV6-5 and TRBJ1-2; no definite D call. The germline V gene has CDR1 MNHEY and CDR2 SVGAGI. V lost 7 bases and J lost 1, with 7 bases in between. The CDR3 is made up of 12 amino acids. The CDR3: CASTAGNYGYTF. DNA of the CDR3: TGTGCCAGCACTGCGGGTAACTATGGCTACACCTTC.